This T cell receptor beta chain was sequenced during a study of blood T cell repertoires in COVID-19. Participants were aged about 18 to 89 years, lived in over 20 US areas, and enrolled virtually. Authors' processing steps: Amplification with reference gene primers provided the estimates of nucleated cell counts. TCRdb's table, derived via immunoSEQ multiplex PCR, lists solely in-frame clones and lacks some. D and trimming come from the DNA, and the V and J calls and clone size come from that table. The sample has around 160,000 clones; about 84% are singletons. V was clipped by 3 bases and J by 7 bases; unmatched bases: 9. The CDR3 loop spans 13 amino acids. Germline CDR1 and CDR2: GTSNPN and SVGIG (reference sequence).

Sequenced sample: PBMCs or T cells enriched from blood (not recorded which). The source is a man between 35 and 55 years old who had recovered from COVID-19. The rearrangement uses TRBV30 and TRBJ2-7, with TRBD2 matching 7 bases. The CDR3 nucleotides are TGTGCCTGGAGGCCCATGGGGGAGGGTGAGCAGTACTTC. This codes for CAWRPMGEGEQYF.